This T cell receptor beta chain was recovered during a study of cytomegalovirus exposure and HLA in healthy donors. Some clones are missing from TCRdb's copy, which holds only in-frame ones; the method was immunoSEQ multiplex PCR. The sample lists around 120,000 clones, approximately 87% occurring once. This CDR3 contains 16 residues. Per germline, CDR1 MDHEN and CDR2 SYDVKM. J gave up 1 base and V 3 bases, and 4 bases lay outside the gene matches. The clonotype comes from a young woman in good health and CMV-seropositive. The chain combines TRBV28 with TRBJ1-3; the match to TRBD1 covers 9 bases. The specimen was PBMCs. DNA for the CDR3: TGTGCCAGCAGTTTTGTGACAGGGGGATCTGGAAACACCATATATTTT. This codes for CASSFVTGGSGNTIYF.